The present T cell receptor beta chain was sequenced within a study of blood T cells in healthy people across ages (dated by TCRdb to 2015 to 2017). Broadly, across the study: Template switching captured roughly one uniquely barcoded TCR beta cDNA molecule per two T cells in model experiments. Donors of different ages were randomly distributed across sequencing lanes to avoid experimental bias. To track age-related changes in TCR beta repertoire diversity, the study relied on deep sequencing normalized with unique cDNA molecular identifiers. For two donors (one aged 18 to 30 and one aged 80 or older), the study analyzed two additional independent replicas of 1 million unique cDNA reads from the same blood draw. The donors were divided into four age groups: young (average about 15 years), middle-aged (about 41), aged (around 59) and long-lived (more than 75).

Library construction relied on 5' RACE. The run used an Illumina HiSeq 2500. A second about 7 to 12 cycle PCR used a sample-barcoded 5' primer and a J-beta primer mix. A unique molecular identifier was introduced onto each TCR beta cDNA molecule by a template-switch 5' adaptor carrying 12 random nucleotides. Each sample yielded at least 2.5 million CDR3-containing paired-end reads. First-strand cDNA synthesis was performed from all RNA using the Mint cDNA synthesis kit, with priming by a TRBC-specific oligonucleotide. After uracil-DNA glycosylase treatment, a first 18-cycle PCR used universal primers M1SS and BC2_uni_R on all cDNA. For the original study's pipeline: For normalization, 1 million high-quality reads were randomly selected from each sample, with every read carrying a distinct molecular identifier. Instead of being binned into consensus sequences, reads with shared molecular identifiers were discarded. MiTCR, run with a Q25 quality threshold and the strictest error-elimination algorithm, handled CDR3 identification, clonotype clustering and error correction. Lower-bound total TCR beta diversity was estimated with a nonparametric unseen species model using Euler transformation. The public reads were run again by TCRdb, first through fastp at Q25 and then through MiXCR, and only productive beta chains were kept. Under each unique CDR3 protein, matching rows form one entry showing the most common genes and DNA. TCRdb's processing, not the study's, gives the V and J calls here. The sample includes roughly 500,000 distinct CDR3 sequences, with 25% to 30% observed a single time. The ten largest account for roughly 18% of the sample.

Broad study findings and their caveats: As age increased, observed TCR beta diversity per million T cells dropped in a roughly linear way, and a significant reduction was already evident by age 40. Estimates of total diversity based on one million sequenced T cells were regarded as lower bounds and as underestimates. The percentage of naive T cells measured by flow cytometry correlated strongly with observed TCR beta diversity. Donor CMV infection status was unknown, potentially confounding age-related changes in expanded clonotypes. Bulk unsorted PBMC profiling prevented conclusive comparison of naive and antigen-experienced compartments. The long-lived group showed more naive CD4+ T cells, fewer expanded clones and increased TCR diversity than the aged group, suggesting age selection.

Taken from the germline V gene (reference sequence), the CDR1 and CDR2 loops are LNHDA and SQIVND. The germline ends are 14 bases apart after V is trimmed by 7 bases and J by 5 bases. The CDR3 starts with the cysteine, ends with the phenylalanine, and has 14 residues. The CDR3 DNA has 42 bases and is translated from base 1. On this clonotype: The target of this receptor is not known. No base quality information exists; no much larger clone differs at one position.

The roughly 39 donors, aged about 6 to 95 years, were systemically healthy Caucasian individuals from Russia. Around 10 milliliters of peripheral blood were collected from each donor into EDTA-treated Vacutainer tubes. Ficoll-Paque density-gradient centrifugation was used to isolate PBMCs, with at least 7 million obtained per sample. Total RNA was extracted from PBMCs with Trizol reagent, with at least 5 micrograms obtained per sample. The percentages of naive CD45RAhigh/CD27high T cells were determined by flow cytometry on a PBMC aliquot from every donor. This TCR came from a woman aged 70-85 years in good health. Rearrangement joined TRBV19 to TRBJ1-4; the D gene assignment is ambiguous. The sample was blood. Here the CDR3 is given as CASNFGLTNEKLFF. The DNA is TGTGCCAGTAATTTCGGTCTTACCAATGAAAAACTGTTTTTT.